This TCR beta chain was profiled in a study of T cells in Graves' hyperthyroidism and ophthalmopathy. The table lists this clonotype with many counts. What it binds is not known. This may arise from a read error, as a much more abundant clone is one base away. The conserved closing phenylalanine or tryptophan is absent in this CDR3, likely reflecting a read error. From germline, CDR1 is LNHNV and CDR2 YYDKDF (reference sequence). Trimming pared 0 bases from V and 3 bases from J, leaving 9 bases between. CDR3 size: 15 residues. Broader study findings: The blood repertoire included most of the expanded thyroid clonotypes above 0.001. Ophthalmopathy got predicted by the model a median approximately six months before its onset.

Clinical symptoms, serum thyroxine, TRAb, thyroid ultrasound and orbital computed tomography informed diagnoses. Amplified regions were TCR beta CDR3 sequences from RNA transcripts. With the HTBI primer set, the TCR CDR3 went through a first round of RT-PCR. In TCRdb, the multiplex PCR reads were re-called with MiXCR into one record per CDR3 protein. Altogether 270,000 or so distinct CDR3 sequences are present, around a quarter being singletons, with the ten largest covering more than 25%. This chain links TRBV15 with TRBJ1-5, with a weak D call TRBD1 (5 bases). The sequence derives from a middle-aged man with Graves' hyperthyroidism that later progressed to Graves' ophthalmopathy. The sample taken for sequencing was blood. The CDR3 is CATSRDPRDNQPQHL. CDR3 DNA: TGTGCCACCAGCAGAGATCCCAGGGACAATCAGCCCCAGCATCTT.